The sample holds many counts of the clone carrying this TCR beta chain. The antigen remains undetermined. The germline V gene encodes CDR1 LNHDA and CDR2 SQIVND (reference sequence). The CDR3 has 17 residues. With V trimmed by 4 bases and J by 0 bases, 7 bases remained unmatched. Unique molecular identifier tags were affixed to discrete cDNA molecules. TCRdb reanalysed the 5' RACE reads using MiXCR and keeps one entry per CDR3 protein. The table lists tens of thousands of distinct CDR3 sequences, over 5% of them singletons. This entry belongs to a study of early T cells in non-severe SARS-CoV-2 infection. The overall study: Sequencing targeted bulk RNA from unsorted whole blood, leaving chains unpaired.

Regarding the study as a whole: Using VDJdb, the matching emphasized anti-spike CD8 responses while missing private and CD4 specificities.

The gene calls are TRBV19 and TRBJ1-5; 9 bases match TRBD1. The TCR comes from an adult who was a healthcare worker with PCR-confirmed SARS-CoV-2 infection or an uninfected control (not recorded which). The sequencing input was whole blood. The CDR3: CASSSEGQGYSNQPQHF. The CDR3 DNA reads TGTGCCAGTAGTAGTGAGGGACAGGGTTATAGCAATCAGCCCCAGCATTTT.